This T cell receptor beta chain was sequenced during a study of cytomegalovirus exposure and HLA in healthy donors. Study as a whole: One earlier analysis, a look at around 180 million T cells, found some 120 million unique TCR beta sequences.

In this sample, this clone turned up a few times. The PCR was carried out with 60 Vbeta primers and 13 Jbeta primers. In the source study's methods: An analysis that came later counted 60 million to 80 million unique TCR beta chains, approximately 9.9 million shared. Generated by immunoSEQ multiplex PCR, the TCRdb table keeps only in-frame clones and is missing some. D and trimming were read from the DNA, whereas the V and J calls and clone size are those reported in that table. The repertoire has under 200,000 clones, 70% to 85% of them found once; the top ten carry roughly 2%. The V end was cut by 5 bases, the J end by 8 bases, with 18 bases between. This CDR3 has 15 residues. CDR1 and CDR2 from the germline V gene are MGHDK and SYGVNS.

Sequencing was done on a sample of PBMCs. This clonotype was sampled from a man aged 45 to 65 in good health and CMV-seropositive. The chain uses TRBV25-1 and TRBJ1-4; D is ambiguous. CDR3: CASSKGREFGEKLFF. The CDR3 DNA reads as TGTGCCAGCAGTAAAGGGCGGGAGTTTGGAGAAAAACTGTTTTTT.